Sequencing of this T cell receptor beta chain was carried out in a study of blood T cell repertoires in COVID-19. About the study: The United States, Italy and Spain supplied acute and convalescent COVID-19 samples. T cells, B-cell-depleted T cells, or PBMCs provided the cDNA or gDNA that served as material.

Followed over time, Seattle patients had been enrolled while infection was active. In the original analysis: For nucleated cells, counts were estimated from reference gene primer amplification. Some clones are missing from TCRdb's copy, which holds only in-frame ones; the method was immunoSEQ multiplex PCR. For V, J and clone size, that table is used; D and trimming come from the DNA. The sample lists more than 300,000 clones, around 88% occurring once. This clone has more than one count but fewer than ten. The CDR3 has 14 amino acids. Germline lookup yields CDR1 LGHDT and CDR2 YNNKEL (reference sequence). J lost 9 bases, V lost 6 bases, and 6 bases had no gene match.

This clonotype originated in a woman aged 30 to 39 with COVID-19, enrolled during active disease. Sequenced material: peripheral blood. The rearrangement joins TRBV3-1 (or the pseudogene TRBV3-2) to TRBJ1-6; 9 nucleotides match TRBD1. The CDR3 coding sequence is TGTGCCAGCAGACGGACAGGGGTCGTTTCACCCCTCCACTTT. Its protein is CASRRTGVVSPLHF.